Listed here is a single T cell receptor (beta chain). Antigen unknown. Amplified TCR beta CDR3 regions came from RNA transcripts. An initial round of RT-PCR targeting the TCR CDR3 relied on the HTBI primer set. Each CDR3 protein gets one entry after TCRdb re-called the multiplex PCR reads with MiXCR. The table records 550,000 to 700,000 distinct CDR3 sequences, around 45% of them present only once. The data stem from a study of T cells in Graves' hyperthyroidism and ophthalmopathy. Study results and limitations: In simple terms, a model built on 13 V-J features told ophthalmopathy apart from stable hyperthyroidism. The majority of expanded thyroid clonotypes above 0.001 also appeared in blood. The model forecast ophthalmopathy, anticipating it by a median about 6.5 months before onset.

The V end was cut by 10 bases, the J end by 3 bases, with 16 bases between. The CDR3 covers 14 residues. CDR1 and CDR2 (germline): LNHDA, SQIVND (reference sequence). Uncontrolled infection, other autoimmune disease, pregnancy or lactation excluded patients. The receptor's source is an adult woman with Graves' disease, either hyperthyroidism or ophthalmopathy (not recorded which). The V gene is TRBV19, the J gene TRBJ1-5; no clear D. The sample comprised peripheral blood or thyroid tissue (not recorded which). The CDR3 sequence: CAITVPGDNQPQHF. The DNA for the CDR3 is TGTGCCATCACGGTACCGGGCGACAATCAGCCCCAGCATTTT.